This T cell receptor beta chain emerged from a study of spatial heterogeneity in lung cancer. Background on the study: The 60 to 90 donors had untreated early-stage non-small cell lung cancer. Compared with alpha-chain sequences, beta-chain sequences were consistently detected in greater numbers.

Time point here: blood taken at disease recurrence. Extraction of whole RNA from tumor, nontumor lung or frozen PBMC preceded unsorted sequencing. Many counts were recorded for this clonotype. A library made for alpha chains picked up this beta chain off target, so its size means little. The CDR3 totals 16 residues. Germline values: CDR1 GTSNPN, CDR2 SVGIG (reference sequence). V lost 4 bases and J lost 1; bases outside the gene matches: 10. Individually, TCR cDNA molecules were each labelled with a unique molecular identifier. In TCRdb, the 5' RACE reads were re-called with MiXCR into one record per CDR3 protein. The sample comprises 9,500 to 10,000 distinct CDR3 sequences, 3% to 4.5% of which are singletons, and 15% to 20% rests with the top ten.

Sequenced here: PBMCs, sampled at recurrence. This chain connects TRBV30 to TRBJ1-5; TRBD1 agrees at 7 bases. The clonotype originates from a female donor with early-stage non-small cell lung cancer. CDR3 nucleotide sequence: TGTGCCTGGACCCCCGAGACAGGGAGAAGCAATCAGCCCCAGCATTTT. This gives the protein CAWTPETGRSNQPQHF.